This T cell receptor (beta chain) was recorded in a study of blood T cell repertoires in COVID-19 (dated by TCRdb to 2018 to 2020). The study in broad terms: Collaborator samples came from the United States, Italy and Spain and covered acute and convalescent phases of COVID-19. Samples came from the ongoing ImmuneRACE study (first 160 participants) plus 1,254 subjects from 6 global collaborators. Subjects who had been exposed to COVID-19, were actively infected with it, or had recovered from it provided the deeply sampled blood TCRbeta repertoires that made up the dataset. The material from the prospective study consisted of cDNA or gDNA derived from T cells, B-cell-depleted T cells, or PBMCs. Where available, HLA class I and class II types were taken from metadata supplied by the sample provider and were not determined by assay-based typing. The repertoires were made available in a free public database intended to serve as a resource for research on the immune response to SARS-CoV-2. Nearly every sample came with metadata listing a de-identified subject ID, COVID-19 status, age in years and sex.

Each collaborating institution followed its own protocols to collect whole blood in K2EDTA tubes. Collaborator samples were shipped for TCRbeta analysis as frozen whole blood, isolated PBMCs, or DNA extracted from either sample type. In regard to this clone: Its antigen is not yet known. Base qualities are not recorded, but no much larger clone differs from it by a single base.

The CDR1 and CDR2 encoded by the germline V gene (reference sequence) are SGHKS and YYEKEE. The CDR3 runs 14 amino acids, cysteine and phenylalanine included. CDR3 DNA only is kept here, 42 bases in frame from base 1. V is trimmed back by 10 bases and J by 2 bases, and the junction contains 9 bases that no gene match accounts for. Overall study outcomes, separate from this receptor: How much clinical and demographic metadata was included differed by source and by participant, and the metadata was provided uncurated.

The immunoSEQ Assay, a bias-controlled multiplex PCR, was used to amplify TCRbeta CDR3 regions from genomic DNA. As for the authors' bioinformatics: Within the assay, amplification of reference gene primers was used to estimate how many nucleated cells each sample contained. Sequence reads were collapsed and filtered to measure the absolute abundance of every unique TCRbeta CDR3 rearrangement. Productive Simpson clonality was computed per sample as the square root of Simpson's diversity index over productive rearrangements. The source is immuneACCESS, and TCRdb retained only in-frame sequences with V and J called. Part of the clones is not carried over; for the studies checked, unresolved V genes explain less than half of this, and the remainder is unexplained. The V and J calls and the clone size are those of that table, but D and trimming were determined from the DNA. For this sample there are approximately 100,000 clones; roughly four fifths appear just once. The top ten hold more than 9% of the sample.

Sequencing was performed on peripheral blood. The sequence was collected from a man between 70 and 80 years old with acute or convalescent COVID-19. The rearrangement joined TRBV5-5 to TRBJ1-2; 9 central bases correspond to TRBD1. The CDR3 region reads CAGSPGTGNYGYTF. The bases read TGTGCCGGGAGTCCCGGGACAGGGAACTATGGCTACACCTTC.